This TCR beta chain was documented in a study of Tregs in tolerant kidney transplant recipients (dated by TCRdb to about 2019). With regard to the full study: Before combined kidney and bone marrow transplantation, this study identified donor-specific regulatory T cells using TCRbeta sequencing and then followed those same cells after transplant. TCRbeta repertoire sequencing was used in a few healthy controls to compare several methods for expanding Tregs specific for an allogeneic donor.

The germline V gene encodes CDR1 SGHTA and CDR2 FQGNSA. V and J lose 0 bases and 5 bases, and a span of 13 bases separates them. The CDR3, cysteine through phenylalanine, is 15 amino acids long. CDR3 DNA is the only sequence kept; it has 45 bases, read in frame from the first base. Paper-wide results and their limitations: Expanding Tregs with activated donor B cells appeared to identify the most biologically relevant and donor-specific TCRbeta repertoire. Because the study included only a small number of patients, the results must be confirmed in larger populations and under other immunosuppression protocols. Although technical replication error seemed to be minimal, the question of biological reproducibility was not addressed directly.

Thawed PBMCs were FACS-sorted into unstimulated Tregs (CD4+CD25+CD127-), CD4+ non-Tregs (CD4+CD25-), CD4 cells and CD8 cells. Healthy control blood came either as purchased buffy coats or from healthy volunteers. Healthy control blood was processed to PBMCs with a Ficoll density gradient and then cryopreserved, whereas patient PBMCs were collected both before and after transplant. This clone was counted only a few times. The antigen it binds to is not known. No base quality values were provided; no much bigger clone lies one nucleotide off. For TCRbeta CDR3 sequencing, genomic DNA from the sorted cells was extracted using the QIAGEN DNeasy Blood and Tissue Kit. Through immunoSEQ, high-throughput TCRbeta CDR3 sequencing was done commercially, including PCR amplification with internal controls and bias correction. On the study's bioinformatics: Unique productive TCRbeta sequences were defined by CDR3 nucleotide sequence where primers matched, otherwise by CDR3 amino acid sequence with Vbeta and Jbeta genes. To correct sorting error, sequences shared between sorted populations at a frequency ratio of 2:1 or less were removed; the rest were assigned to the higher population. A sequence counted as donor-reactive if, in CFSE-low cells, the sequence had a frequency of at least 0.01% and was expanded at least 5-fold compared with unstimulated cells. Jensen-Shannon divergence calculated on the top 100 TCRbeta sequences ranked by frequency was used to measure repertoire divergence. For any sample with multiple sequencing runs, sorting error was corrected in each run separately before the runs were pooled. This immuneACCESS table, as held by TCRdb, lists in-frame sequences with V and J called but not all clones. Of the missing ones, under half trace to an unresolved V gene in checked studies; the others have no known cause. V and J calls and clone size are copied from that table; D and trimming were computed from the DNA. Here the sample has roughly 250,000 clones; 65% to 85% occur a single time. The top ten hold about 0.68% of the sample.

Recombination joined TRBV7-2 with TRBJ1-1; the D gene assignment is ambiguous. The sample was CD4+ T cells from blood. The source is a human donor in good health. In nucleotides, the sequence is TGTGCCAGCAGCTTAGCGCGTGGGGTTAAGACTGAAGCTTTCTTT. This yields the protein CASSLARGVKTEAFF.